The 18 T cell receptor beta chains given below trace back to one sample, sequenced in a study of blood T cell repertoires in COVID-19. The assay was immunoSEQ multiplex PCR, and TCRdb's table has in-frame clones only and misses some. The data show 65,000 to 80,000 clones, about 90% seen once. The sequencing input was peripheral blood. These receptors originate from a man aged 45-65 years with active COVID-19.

DNA for the CDR3: TGTGCCAGCAGTGAACAGGAGTCCGGGAGGAATGAAAAACTGTTTTTT. It codes for CASSEQESGRNEKLFF. This chain uses TRBV25-1 with TRBJ1-4, with D unclear. Trimming stripped 2 bases from V and 5 bases from J, with 15 bases between. Germline V gene data show CDR1 as MGHDK and CDR2 as SYGVNS. The length of the CDR3 is 16 residues.

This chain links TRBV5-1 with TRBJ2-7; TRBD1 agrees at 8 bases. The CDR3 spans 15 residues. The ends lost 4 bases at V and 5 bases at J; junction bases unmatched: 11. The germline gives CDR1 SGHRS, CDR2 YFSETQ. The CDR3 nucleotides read TGCGCCAGCAGCACACGACAGGGGATCTTGGACGAGCAGTACTTC. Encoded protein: CASSTRQGILDEQYF.

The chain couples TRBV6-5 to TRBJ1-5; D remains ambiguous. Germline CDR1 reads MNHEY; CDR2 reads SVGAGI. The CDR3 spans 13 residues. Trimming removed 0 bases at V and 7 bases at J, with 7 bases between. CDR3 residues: CASSYSSNQPQHF. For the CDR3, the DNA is TGTGCCAGCAGTTACTCGAGTAACCAGCCCCAGCATTTT.

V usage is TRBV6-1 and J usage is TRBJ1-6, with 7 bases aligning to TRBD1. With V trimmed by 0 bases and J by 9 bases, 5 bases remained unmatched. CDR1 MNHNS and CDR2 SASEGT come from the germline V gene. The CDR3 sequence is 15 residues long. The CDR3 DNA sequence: TGTGCCAGCAGTGAAGCACAGGGGTCGGGTTCACCCCTCCACTTT. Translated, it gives CASSEAQGSGSPLHF.

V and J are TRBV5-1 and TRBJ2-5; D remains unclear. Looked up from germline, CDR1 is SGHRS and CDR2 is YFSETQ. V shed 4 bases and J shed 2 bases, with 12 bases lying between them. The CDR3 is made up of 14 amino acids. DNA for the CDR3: TGCGCCAGCAGCCCCGGGTGGCAGCAAGAGACCCAGTACTTC. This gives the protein CASSPGWQQETQYF. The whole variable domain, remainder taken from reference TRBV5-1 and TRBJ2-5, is KAGVTQTPRYLIKTRGQQVTLSCSPISGHRSVSWYQQTPGQGLQFLFEYFSETQRNKGNFPGRFSGRQFSNSRSEMNVSTLELGDSALYLCASSPGWQQETQYFGPGTRLLVL.

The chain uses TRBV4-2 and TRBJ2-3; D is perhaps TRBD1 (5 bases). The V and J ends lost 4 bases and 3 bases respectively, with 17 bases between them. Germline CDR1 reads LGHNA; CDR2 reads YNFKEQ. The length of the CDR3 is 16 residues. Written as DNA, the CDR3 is TGTGCCAGCAGCCCAACCGGGCAGGGTGCAACAGATACGCAGTATTTT. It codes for CASSPTGQGATDTQYF.

CDR3 nucleotides: TGTGCCAGCAGCCGACAAGGGCGGGAGGGGGACGAGCAGTACTTC. Its protein product is CASSRQGREGDEQYF. The rearrangement uses TRBV7-3 and TRBJ2-7, with 9 bases lining up with TRBD2. CDR3 length: 15 amino acids. J lost 5 bases, V lost 5 bases, and 10 bases had no gene match. Germline V gene lookup returns CDR1 SGHTA and CDR2 FQGTGA.

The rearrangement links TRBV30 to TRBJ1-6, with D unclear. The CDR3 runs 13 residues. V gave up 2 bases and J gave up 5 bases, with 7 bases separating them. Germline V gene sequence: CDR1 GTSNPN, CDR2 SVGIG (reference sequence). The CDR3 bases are TGTGCCTGGAGTAACAGAGATAATTCACCCCTCCACTTT. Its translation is CAWSNRDNSPLHF.

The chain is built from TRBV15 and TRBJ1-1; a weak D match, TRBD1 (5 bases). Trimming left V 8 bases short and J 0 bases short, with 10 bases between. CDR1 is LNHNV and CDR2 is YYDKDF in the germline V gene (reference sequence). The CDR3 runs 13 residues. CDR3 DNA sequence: TGTGCCACCTCCGACAGTTTGAACACTGAAGCTTTCTTT. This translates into CATSDSLNTEAFF.

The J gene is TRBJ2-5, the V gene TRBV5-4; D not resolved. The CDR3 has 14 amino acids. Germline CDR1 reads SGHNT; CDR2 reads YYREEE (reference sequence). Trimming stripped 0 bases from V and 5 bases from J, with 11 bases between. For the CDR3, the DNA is TGTGCCAGCAGCTTGGATGCGGTCCCCGAGACCCAGTACTTC. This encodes CASSLDAVPETQYF.

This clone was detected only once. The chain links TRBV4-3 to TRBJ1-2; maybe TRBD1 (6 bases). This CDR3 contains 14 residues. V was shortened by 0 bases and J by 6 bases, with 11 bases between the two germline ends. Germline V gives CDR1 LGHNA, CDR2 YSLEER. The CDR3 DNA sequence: TGCGCCAGCAGCCAAGATCCAGGGGCGCATGGCTACACCTTC. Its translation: CASSQDPGAHGYTF.

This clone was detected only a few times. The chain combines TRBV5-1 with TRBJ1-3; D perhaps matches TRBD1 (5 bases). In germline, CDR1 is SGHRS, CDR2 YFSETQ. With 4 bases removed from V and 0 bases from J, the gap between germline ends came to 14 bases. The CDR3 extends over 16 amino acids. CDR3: CASSPGGQFSGNTIYF. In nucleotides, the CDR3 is TGCGCCAGCAGCCCCGGCGGACAATTCTCTGGAAACACCATATATTTT.

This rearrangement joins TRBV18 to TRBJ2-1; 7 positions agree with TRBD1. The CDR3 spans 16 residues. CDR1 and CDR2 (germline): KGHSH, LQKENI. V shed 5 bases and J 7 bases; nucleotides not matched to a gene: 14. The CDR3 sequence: CASSGQEFVGANEQFF. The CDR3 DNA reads TGTGCCAGCTCAGGACAGGAATTCGTGGGAGCAAATGAGCAGTTCTTC.

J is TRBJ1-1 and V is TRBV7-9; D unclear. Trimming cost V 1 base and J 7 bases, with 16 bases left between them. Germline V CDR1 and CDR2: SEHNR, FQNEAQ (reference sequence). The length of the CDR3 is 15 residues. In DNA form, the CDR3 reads TGTGCCAGCAGCTTAGGCCGGGTCATGACCTTTGAAGCTTTCTTT. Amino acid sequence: CASSLGRVMTFEAFF.

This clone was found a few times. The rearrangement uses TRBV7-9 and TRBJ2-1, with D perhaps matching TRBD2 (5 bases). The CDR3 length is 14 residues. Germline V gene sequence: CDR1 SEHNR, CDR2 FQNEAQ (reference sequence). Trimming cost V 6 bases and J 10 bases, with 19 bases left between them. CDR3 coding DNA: TGTGCCAGCAGGGCGGGCGGCTCAAGGGCGGAGCAGTTCTTC. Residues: CASRAGGSRAEQFF. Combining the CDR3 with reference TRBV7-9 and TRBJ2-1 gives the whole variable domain DTGVSQNPRHKITKRGQNVTFRCDPISEHNRLYWYRQTLGQGPEFLTYFQNEAQLEKSRLLSDRFSAERPKGSFSTLEIQRTEQGDSAMYLCASRAGGSRAEQFFGPGTRLTVL.

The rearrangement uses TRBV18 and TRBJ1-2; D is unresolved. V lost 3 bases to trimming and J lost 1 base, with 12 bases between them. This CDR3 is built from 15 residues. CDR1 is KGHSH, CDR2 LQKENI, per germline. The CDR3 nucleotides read TGTGCCAGCTCACCGGATCAAGCGAGTAACTATGGCTACACCTTC. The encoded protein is CASSPDQASNYGYTF.

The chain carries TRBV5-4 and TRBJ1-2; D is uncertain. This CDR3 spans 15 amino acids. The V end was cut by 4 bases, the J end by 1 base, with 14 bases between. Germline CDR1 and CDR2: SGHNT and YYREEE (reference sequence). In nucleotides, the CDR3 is TGTGCCAGCAGCCCCGGAGGGTTGAGTAACTATGGCTACACCTTC. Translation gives CASSPGGLSNYGYTF. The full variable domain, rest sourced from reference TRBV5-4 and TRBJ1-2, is ETGVTQSPTHLIKTRGQQVTLRCSSQSGHNTVSWYQQALGQGPQFIFQYYREEENGRGNFPPRFSGLQFPNYSSELNVNALELDDSALYLCASSPGGLSNYGYTFGSGTRLTVV.

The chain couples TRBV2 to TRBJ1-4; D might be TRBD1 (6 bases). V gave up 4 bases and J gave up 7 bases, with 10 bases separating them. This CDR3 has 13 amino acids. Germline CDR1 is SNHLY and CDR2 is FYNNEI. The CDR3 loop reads CASSALQGEKLFF. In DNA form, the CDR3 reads TGTGCCAGCAGTGCCCTACAGGGTGAAAAACTGTTTTTT.